This entry lists 19 T cell receptor beta chains sequenced from one sample in a study of early T cells in non-severe SARS-CoV-2 infection. TCRdb redid the calling of the 5' RACE reads with MiXCR, one entry per CDR3 protein. Of tens of thousands of distinct CDR3 sequences in the sample, 13% were seen once. The sequencing input was whole blood. Source of these receptors: an adult who was a healthcare worker with PCR-confirmed SARS-CoV-2 infection or an uninfected control (not recorded which).

This clonotype occurred a few times. CDR3 sequence: CASRQGAEQYF. The DNA for the CDR3 is TGTGCCAGCAGACAGGGTGCCGAGCAGTACTTC. V usage is TRBV21-1 and J usage is TRBJ2-7; TRBD1, the D gene given by the table, was not confirmed from the DNA. TRBV21-1 is labeled a pseudogene. The CDR3 covers 11 residues.

V and J are TRBV12-3 or TRBV12-4 and TRBJ2-1, with D perhaps TRBD2 (6 bases). The V end lost 1 base, the J end lost 1 base, and 8 bases lay between the germline ends. The length of the CDR3 is 15 residues. The CDR3 DNA follows: TGTGCCAGCAGTTTAGGGGGAGGATCCTACAATGAGCAGTTCTTC. It specifies CASSLGGGSYNEQFF.

This clonotype has a count of ten or more. The rearrangement joins TRBV12-3 or TRBV12-4 to TRBJ2-7; tentative D call: TRBD2 (5 bases). The CDR3 has 11 amino acids. Trimming shortened V by 8 bases and J by 6 bases, and 11 bases separated the two germline ends. CDR3 protein: CASGKDSEQYF. The CDR3 DNA sequence: TGTGCCAGCGGAAAGGACTCCGAGCAGTACTTC.

The chain has TRBV5-1 and TRBJ2-2; D uncertain. The germline CDR1 and CDR2 sequences are SGHRS and YFSETQ. The CDR3 consists of 17 residues. V lost 0 bases to trimming and J lost 5 bases, with 17 bases between them. This CDR3 reads CASSLAMGLSRTGELFF. The CDR3 coding sequence is TGCGCCAGCAGCTTGGCCATGGGGTTGTCTAGAACCGGGGAGCTGTTTTTT.

This clonotype was recorded at least ten times. The V and J genes are TRBV9 and TRBJ2-6, with no clear D. CDR3 length: 17 residues. The V end was cut by 0 bases, the J end by 0 bases, with 10 bases between. Germline values: CDR1 SGDLS, CDR2 YYNGEE. The CDR3 DNA follows: TGTGCCAGCAGCGTAGCTGGGCAGAACTCTGGGGCCAACGTCCTGACTTTC. Its translation is CASSVAGQNSGANVLTF. The whole variable domain, filled in from reference TRBV9 and TRBJ2-6, reads DSGVTQTPKHLITATGQRVTLRCSPRSGDLSVYWYQQSLDQGLQFLIQYYNGEERAKGNILERFSAQQFPDLHSELNLSSLELGDSALYFCASSVAGQNSGANVLTFGAGSRLTVL.

This clonotype was counted many times. The chain is built from TRBV5-1 and TRBJ1-3; D is unclear. The V gene lost 4 bases and the J gene lost 3 bases, with 17 bases spanning the gap. This CDR3 has 16 residues. Per germline, CDR1 SGHRS and CDR2 YFSETQ. CDR3 coding DNA: TGCGCCAGCAGCCCAACGTTCGGGTTTAGTGGAAACACCATATATTTT. This sequence encodes CASSPTFGFSGNTIYF.

This clonotype was observed many times. The chain recombines TRBV12-5 with TRBJ1-4; the D gene is possibly TRBD1 (6 bases). V gave up 0 bases and J gave up 4 bases, with 21 bases separating them. This CDR3 region has 19 residues. Germline CDR1 is LGHNT and CDR2 is FRNRAP. For the CDR3, the DNA is TGTGCTAGTGGTTTGGTAGCCCCTCGGGGGGCGGACGATAATGAAAAACTGTTTTTT. Its translation: CASGLVAPRGADDNEKLFF.

This clonotype was found many times. The chain employs TRBV10-1 and TRBJ2-3, with D possibly TRBD2 on 6 matching bases. The length of the CDR3 is 12 residues. From germline, CDR1 is WNHNN and CDR2 SYGVQD (reference sequence). V lost 4 bases, J lost 6 bases, and 8 bases lay in between. CDR3: CASSGAGDTQYF. The CDR3 nucleotides read TGCGCCAGCAGTGGGGCGGGGGATACGCAGTATTTT.

The rearrangement links TRBV7-3 to TRBJ2-7, with unresolved D. The CDR3 extends over 12 amino acids. Per germline, CDR1 SGHTA and CDR2 FQGTGA. V lost 2 bases, J lost 5 bases, and 7 bases lay in between. The DNA of the CDR3 is TGTGCCAGCAGCTTACGGGTGAACGAGCAGTACTTC. Protein: CASSLRVNEQYF.

This clonotype showed up many times. The chain joins TRBV11-2 to TRBJ1-1; D is unresolved. This CDR3 is built from 15 residues. In germline, CDR1 is SGHAT, CDR2 FQNNGV. Trimming pared 5 bases from V and 3 bases from J, leaving 16 bases between. CDR3 sequence (DNA): TGTGCCAGCAGCCTACGTCAGGCGGGATACACTGAAGCTTTCTTT. Translated: CASSLRQAGYTEAFF.

This clonotype was detected many times. The chain is built from TRBV15 and TRBJ1-5; D might be TRBD1 (6 bases). V shed 5 bases and J shed 6 bases, with 20 bases lying between them. Germline V gives CDR1 LNHNV, CDR2 YYDKDF (reference sequence). The CDR3 runs to 16 residues. CDR3 DNA sequence: TGTGCCACCAGCCCGGAGGGGGGCGTCTTGGTTCAGCCCCAGCATTTT. Amino acids: CATSPEGGVLVQPQHF. Looking up the rest from reference TRBV15 and TRBJ1-5 gives the full variable domain: DAMVIQNPRYQVTQFGKPVTLSCSQTLNHNVMYWYQQKSSQAPKLLFHYYDKDFNNEADTPDNFQSRRPNTSFCFLDIRSPGLGDTAMYLCATSPEGGVLVQPQHFGDGTRLSIL.

The gene calls are TRBV4-2 and TRBJ2-5, with TRBD2 identical over 7 bases. The CDR3 has 14 residues. V was clipped by 0 bases and J by 4 bases; unmatched bases: 2. Germline lookup yields CDR1 LGHNA and CDR2 YNFKEQ. DNA for the CDR3: TGTGCCAGCAGCCAAGATCCGGGGGGAGAGACCCAGTACTTC. Protein sequence: CASSQDPGGETQYF.

CDR3 sequence: CASSEPSYTQYF. CDR3 coding DNA: TGTGCCAGCAGTGAGCCGTCTTATACGCAGTATTTT. J is TRBJ2-3 and V is TRBV6-1; D gene ambiguous. The CDR3 runs 12 residues. The germline V and J ends were trimmed by 3 bases and 7 bases, with 8 bases remaining between them. Germline-derived CDR1 and CDR2 are MNHNS and SASEGT.

This clonotype was recorded a few times. The chain joins TRBV19 to TRBJ2-1; D may be TRBD2 (7 bases). The CDR3 runs 20 residues. V was trimmed by 3 bases and J by 3 bases, leaving 27 bases between them. Per germline, CDR1 LNHDA and CDR2 SQIVND (reference sequence). The CDR3 DNA sequence: TGTGCCAGTAGTATGGGTTTCGGCAGGGGAGGGTTCGGGATCTACAATGAGCAGTTCTTC. It yields the protein CASSMGFGRGGFGIYNEQFF.

With regard to this clonotype: A read error may explain this, as a much larger clone is one base away. V gene TRBV7-2 combines with J gene TRBJ2-1; D may be TRBD2 (6 bases). The CDR3 contains 12 residues. CDR1 is SGHTA and CDR2 is FQGNSA in the germline V gene. The CDR3 coding sequence is TGTGCCAGCAAACCCGCGGGGATTGAGCAGATCTTC. Its protein is CASKPAGIEQIF.

The chain joins TRBV11-3 to TRBJ2-7, with 14 bases matching TRBD2. The trim removed 0 bases at V and 3 bases at J, leaving 1 base unmatched. The CDR3 runs 16 residues. CDR1 and CDR2 (germline): SGHNT, YENEEA. The CDR3 region is CASSLDGTSGSYEQYF. CDR3 DNA: TGTGCCAGCAGCTTAGACGGGACTAGCGGGAGCTACGAGCAGTACTTC.

This clonotype was picked up many times. This sequence joins TRBV5-1 and TRBJ2-1; 7 bases are a match to TRBD2. With 0 bases clipped from V and 4 bases from J, the junction kept 10 bases outside the gene matches. There are 17 residues in the CDR3. Germline V gene lookup returns CDR1 SGHRS and CDR2 YFSETQ. CDR3 protein: CASSLGRDSGAYNEQFF. CDR3 nucleotide sequence: TGCGCCAGCAGCTTGGGGAGAGACAGCGGGGCATACAATGAGCAGTTCTTC.

This clonotype was counted at least ten times. The chain employs TRBV7-2 and TRBJ2-1; 15 bases are shared with TRBD2. Germline V CDR1 and CDR2: SGHTA, FQGNSA. Trimming removed 2 bases from V and 7 bases from J; junction bases left unmatched: 12. This CDR3 is built from 19 residues. CDR3 in amino acids: CASSLSNWGLAGGRNEQFF. CDR3 nucleotide sequence: TGTGCCAGCAGCTTATCAAACTGGGGACTAGCGGGAGGAAGGAATGAGCAGTTCTTC.

This clonotype has just a few counts. The V and J genes are TRBV5-4 and TRBJ2-5; 8 bases fit TRBD1. In germline, CDR1 is SGHNT, CDR2 YYREEE (reference sequence). The CDR3 length is 13 residues. After removal of 1 base from V and 5 bases from J, the junction contained 1 base not matched to a gene. Here the CDR3 reads CASSLYRGETQYF. CDR3 DNA sequence: TGTGCCAGCAGCTTGTACAGGGGGGAGACCCAGTACTTC.